This T cell receptor beta chain was identified during a study of blood T cells in healthy people across ages. Donors were systemically healthy Caucasian individuals from Russia aged 6 to 90 years. Samples had at least 6.5 million PBMCs isolated from them. Next came a second PCR, run for roughly 6 to 11 cycles, which used a sample-barcoded 5' primer along with a J-beta primer mix. TCRdb used MiXCR to reprocess the 5' RACE reads, holding one entry per CDR3 protein. The sample lists around 1,000,000 distinct CDR3 sequences; less than 25% were seen once. The sample also formed part of further work on T cells of mothers and their children. Turning to that study: Samples were provided by three healthy Caucasian mothers and their six children. According to the study, all extracted RNA entered cDNA synthesis at 1.5 ug per 15 ul.

Sample: blood. This TCR was recovered from a girl aged 2-10 years in good health.

The CDR3 sequence: CASSAGDVGTEAFF. The CDR3 nucleotides are TGTGCCAGCAGCGCAGGGGATGTCGGCACTGAAGCTTTCTTT. The chain uses TRBV7-6 and TRBJ1-1, with a possible D match to TRBD1 (6 bases). Trimming took 5 bases from V and 4 from J, leaving 14 bases between them. Germline V lookup: CDR1 SGHVS, CDR2 FNYEAQ. The CDR3 is made up of 14 amino acids.